This section outlines one T cell receptor beta chain sequence together with its context. The antigen remains unidentified. The length of the CDR3 is 11 residues. V was clipped by 2 bases and J by 3 bases, with 3 bases between them. Germline CDR1 reads SGHNT; CDR2 reads YYREEE (reference sequence). This sample was included in a study of cytomegalovirus exposure and HLA in healthy donors. Study outcomes and limitations: The authors considered a cluster of highly shared sequence variants likely to be a sequencing artifact. Later analysis demonstrated an association between a missense DCLRE1C variant and TCR beta V- and J-gene trimming.

PCR involved 60 Vbeta and 13 Jbeta primers. TCRdb's table, derived via immunoSEQ multiplex PCR, lists solely in-frame clones and lacks some. The sample totals about 130,000 clones. The V gene is TRBV5-4, the J gene TRBJ2-7; D not certain. The receptor was derived from a woman between 55 and 75 years old in good health and CMV-seronegative. Source material: PBMCs. CDR3 loop: CASSFNYEQYF. The CDR3 DNA follows: TGTGCCAGCAGCTTTAACTACGAGCAGTACTTC.